One T cell receptor beta chain is described in this entry. This sample is drawn from a study of radiotherapy plus CTLA-4 blockade in lung cancer. The table came from immunoSEQ multiplex PCR; TCRdb's copy has only in-frame clones and leaves some out. This table holds tens of thousands of clones, almost 85% found once. Here the sequenced sample was peripheral blood, taken from a patient treated with radiotherapy plus ipilimumab. This receptor was obtained from a human donor with non-small cell lung cancer whose response to radiotherapy plus ipilimumab could not be evaluated.

For the CDR3, the DNA is TGCGCCAGCAGCTTAAGAGTAGCGGGAGAAGGCACCGGGGAGCTGTTTTTT. Translated, it gives CASSLRVAGEGTGELFF. The chain joins TRBV5-1 to TRBJ2-2, with 9 bases fitting TRBD2. This CDR3 contains 17 residues. The V gene's germline CDR1 is SGHRS and CDR2 YFSETQ. Germline trimming cut 2 bases from V and 4 bases from J; bases unmatched to any gene: 9. Drawing the rest from reference TRBV5-1 and TRBJ2-2, the complete variable domain is KAGVTQTPRYLIKTRGQQVTLSCSPISGHRSVSWYQQTPGQGLQFLFEYFSETQRNKGNFPGRFSGRQFSNSRSEMNVSTLELGDSALYLCASSLRVAGEGTGELFFGEGSRLTVL.